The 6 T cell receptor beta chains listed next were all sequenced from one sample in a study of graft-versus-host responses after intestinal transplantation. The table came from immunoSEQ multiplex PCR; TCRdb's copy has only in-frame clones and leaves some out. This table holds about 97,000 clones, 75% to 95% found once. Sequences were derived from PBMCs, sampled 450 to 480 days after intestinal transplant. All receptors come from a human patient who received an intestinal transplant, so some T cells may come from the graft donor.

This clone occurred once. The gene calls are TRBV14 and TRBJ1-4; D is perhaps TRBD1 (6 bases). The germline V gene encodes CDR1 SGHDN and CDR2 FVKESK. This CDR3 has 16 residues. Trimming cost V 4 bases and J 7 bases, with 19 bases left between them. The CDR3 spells CASSPETGGRREKLFF. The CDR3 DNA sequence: TGTGCCAGCAGCCCCGAAACGGGGGGGCGCCGTGAAAAACTGTTTTTT.

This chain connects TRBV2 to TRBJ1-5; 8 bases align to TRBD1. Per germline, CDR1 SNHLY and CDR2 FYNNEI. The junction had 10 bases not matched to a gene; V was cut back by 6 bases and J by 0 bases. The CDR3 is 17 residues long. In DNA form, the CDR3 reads TGTGCCAGCAGCGCACTGACAGGGGACCGTAGCAATCAGCCCCAGCATTTT. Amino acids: CASSALTGDRSNQPQHF.

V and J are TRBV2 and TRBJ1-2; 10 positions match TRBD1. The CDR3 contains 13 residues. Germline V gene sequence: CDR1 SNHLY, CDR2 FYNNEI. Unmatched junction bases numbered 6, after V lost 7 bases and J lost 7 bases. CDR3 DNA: TGTGCCAGCATCGGACAGGGGGAGGGTGGCTACACCTTC. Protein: CASIGQGEGGYTF. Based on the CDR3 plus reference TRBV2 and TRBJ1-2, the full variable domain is EPEVTQTPSHQVTQMGQEVILRCVPISNHLYFYWYRQILGQKVEFLVSFYNNEISEKSEIFDDQFSVERPDGSNFTLKIRSTKLEDSAMYFCASIGQGEGGYTFGSGTRLTVV.

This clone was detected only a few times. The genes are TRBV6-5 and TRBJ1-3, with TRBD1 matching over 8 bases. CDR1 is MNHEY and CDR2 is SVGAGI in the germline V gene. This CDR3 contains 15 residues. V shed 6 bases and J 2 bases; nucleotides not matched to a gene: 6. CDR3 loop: CASSSTGGTGNTIYF. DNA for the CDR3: TGTGCCAGCAGCAGTACAGGGGGTACTGGAAACACCATATATTTT.

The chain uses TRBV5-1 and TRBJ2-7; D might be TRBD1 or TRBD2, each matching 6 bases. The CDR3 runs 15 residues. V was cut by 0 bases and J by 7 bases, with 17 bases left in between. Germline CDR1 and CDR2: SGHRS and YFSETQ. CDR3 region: CASSLANAQGGEQYF. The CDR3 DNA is TGCGCCAGCAGCTTGGCCAACGCCCAAGGGGGGGAGCAGTACTTC.

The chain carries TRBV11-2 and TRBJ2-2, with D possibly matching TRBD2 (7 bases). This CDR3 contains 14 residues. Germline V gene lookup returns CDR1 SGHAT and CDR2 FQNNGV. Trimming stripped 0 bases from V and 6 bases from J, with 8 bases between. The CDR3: CASSLEGGPGELFF. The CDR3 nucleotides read TGTGCCAGCAGCTTAGAGGGGGGGCCCGGGGAGCTGTTTTTT.